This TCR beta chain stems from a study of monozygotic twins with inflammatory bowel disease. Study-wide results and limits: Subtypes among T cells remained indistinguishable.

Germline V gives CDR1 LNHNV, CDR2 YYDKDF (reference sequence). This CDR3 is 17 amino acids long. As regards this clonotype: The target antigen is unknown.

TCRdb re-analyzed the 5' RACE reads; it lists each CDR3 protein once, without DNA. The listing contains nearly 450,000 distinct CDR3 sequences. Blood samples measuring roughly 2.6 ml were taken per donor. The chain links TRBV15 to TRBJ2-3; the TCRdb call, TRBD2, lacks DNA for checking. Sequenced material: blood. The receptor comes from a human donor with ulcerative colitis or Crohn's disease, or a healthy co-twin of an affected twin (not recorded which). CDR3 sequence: CATSRDRSPRSPGTQYF.